The T cell receptor (beta chain) described here comes from a study of blood T cell repertoires in COVID-19. The overall study: Samples taken during acute and convalescent COVID-19 were collected in the United States, Italy and Spain.

The length of the CDR3 is 15 residues. The ends were cut back, 6 bases at V and 0 bases at J, with 14 bases in the middle. Germline CDR1 reads MNHEY; CDR2 reads SVGAGI. Profiling relied on immunoSEQ multiplex PCR, and the TCRdb table lists in-frame clones only, not all of them. The data contain 200,000 to 250,000 clones, 87% of them singletons. The chain links TRBV6-5 to TRBJ1-1, with a weak D call TRBD1 (6 bases). The sequence was collected from a woman aged 18-35 years who had recovered from COVID-19. The sample taken for sequencing was peripheral blood. CDR3 nucleotides: TGTGCCAGCAGCGGGGTACAGGGCCTGAACACTGAAGCTTTCTTT. Its protein product is CASSGVQGLNTEAFF.